This TCR beta chain was sequenced during a study of blood T cell repertoires in COVID-19. Study in general: Samples of COVID-19 (acute and convalescent) were obtained from the United States, Italy and Spain. PBMCs, B-cell-depleted T cells, or T cells were the source of the cDNA or gDNA that made up the material.

Original handling: Researchers report that nucleated cell counts were estimated from reference gene primer amplification. Produced via immunoSEQ multiplex PCR; TCRdb's table is partial and in-frame only. That table is the source of V, J and clone size, and D and trimming were worked out from the DNA. The data show more than 100,000 clones, around 81% seen once. V dropped 3 bases and J dropped 7 bases, with 12 bases sitting between them. CDR3 length: 13 residues. Sequencing was carried out using peripheral blood. The source is a man between 70 and 80 years old with acute or convalescent COVID-19. The gene calls are TRBV12-3 or TRBV12-4 and TRBJ1-1; D gene ambiguous. In DNA, the CDR3 is TGTGCCAGCAGTTTTTGGAGGCGTGTTGAAGCTTTCTTT. This gives the protein CASSFWRRVEAFF.